These T cell receptor beta chains were read from a single sample in a study of cytomegalovirus exposure and HLA in healthy donors. The repertoire was sequenced with immunoSEQ multiplex PCR; TCRdb's copy has only in-frame clones and lacks some. The sample includes approximately 110,000 clones, around three quarters seen only once; the top ten take 3.5% to 4%. Sequenced material: PBMCs. These receptor sequences come from a human donor in good health. The CDR3 runs from the conserved cysteine through the conserved F or W. The D gene is left open where the match is weak. Where a row states a size, it is once, few, many or the class of an expanded clone; other rows omit it.

D	size	V	J	CDR3	DNA
TRBD1	.	TRBV6-5	TRBJ1-1	CASSPDRVRTEAFF	TGTGCCAGCAGCCCCGACAGGGTTAGGACTGAAGCTTTCTTT
.	.	TRBV11-2	TRBJ1-1	CASTPGRGSDTEAFF	TGTGCCAGCACCCCCGGCCGGGGATCCGACACTGAAGCTTTCTTT
TRBD2	few	TRBV2	TRBJ2-1	CASSARTSGTGRGEQFF	TGTGCCAGCAGTGCCCGGACTAGCGGGACGGGTAGGGGTGAGCAGTTCTTC
.	.	TRBV6-5	TRBJ2-7	CASSFRVASRVSEQYF	TGTGCCAGCAGTTTCCGAGTAGCGTCCCGGGTAAGCGAGCAGTACTTC
.	.	TRBV19	TRBJ2-2	CASSIPRAPNTGELFF	TGTGCCAGTAGTATTCCCAGGGCCCCGAACACCGGGGAGCTGTTTTTT
.	.	TRBV2	TRBJ1-2	CASSEWSDSYGYTF	TGTGCCAGCAGTGAATGGTCGGACAGCTATGGCTACACCTTC
TRBD1	.	TRBV6-6	TRBJ1-3	CASSSGQGGNTIYF	TGTGCCAGCAGTTCCGGACAGGGAGGAAACACCATATATTTT
TRBD2	.	TRBV27	TRBJ2-3	CASSLRWLAGVPNTDTQYF	TGTGCCAGCAGTTTACGGTGGCTAGCGGGAGTCCCAAACACAGATACGCAGTATTTT
TRBD1	.	TRBV5-1	TRBJ2-2	CASSRTLQGGFEFGELFF	TGCGCCAGCAGCCGTACTTTACAGGGGGGCTTCGAGTTCGGGGAGCTGTTTTTT
TRBD1	.	TRBV11-2	TRBJ1-1	CASSLGGNTEAFF	TGTGCCAGCAGCCTAGGGGGCAACACTGAAGCTTTCTTT
TRBD1	.	TRBV5-1	TRBJ2-7	CASSLGSGQYEQYF	TGCGCCAGCAGCTTGGGATCGGGACAGTACGAGCAGTACTTC
.	.	TRBV9	TRBJ2-5	CASSPGGSRETQYF	TGTGCCAGCAGCCCCGGCGGTTCGAGGGAGACCCAGTACTTC
TRBD1	.	TRBV7-2	TRBJ1-2	CASSPFSGGAWYGYTF	TGTGCCAGCAGTCCCTTTTCAGGGGGCGCGTGGTATGGCTACACCTTC
TRBD1	.	TRBV2	TRBJ1-1	CASTPGQGVTEAFF	TGTGCCAGCACCCCGGGACAGGGAGTTACTGAAGCTTTCTTT
.	.	TRBV6-5	TRBJ1-3	CASSYSTQRNTIYF	TGTGCCAGCAGTTACTCGACTCAAAGAAACACCATATATTTT
.	.	TRBV11-2	TRBJ2-3	CASSLADTQYF	TGTGCCAGCAGCTTAGCGGATACGCAGTATTTT
TRBD1	once	TRBV9	TRBJ1-2	CATTGEDRGDYGYTF	TGTGCCACCACCGGTGAGGACAGGGGTGACTATGGCTACACCTTC
TRBD2	.	TRBV7-6	TRBJ2-5	CASSARLAGGSKETQYF	TGTGCCAGCAGCGCCCGACTAGCGGGAGGATCCAAAGAGACCCAGTACTTC
TRBD2	.	TRBV27	TRBJ2-1	CASSLASGRANEQFF	TGTGCCAGCAGTTTAGCTAGCGGGAGGGCCAATGAGCAGTTCTTC
.	.	TRBV29-1	TRBJ1-1	CSAGVGNTEAFF	TGCAGCGCCGGGGTCGGGAACACTGAAGCTTTCTTT
.	few	TRBV5-6	TRBJ2-3	CASSSRLDPSTDTQYF	TGTGCCAGCAGCTCCCGACTCGACCCGAGCACAGATACGCAGTATTTT
.	.	TRBV28	TRBJ1-5	CASSFVRGYQPQHF	TGTGCCAGCAGTTTCGTCAGGGGCTATCAGCCCCAGCATTTT
.	.	TRBV21-1	TRBJ1-5	CASSKEWGGCIYNQPQHF	TGTGCCAGCAGCAAAGAATGGGGGGGATGTATTTACAATCAGCCCCAGCATTTT
.	.	TRBV6-1	TRBJ1-5	CASSGRTASNQPQHF	TGTGCCAGCAGTGGTCGGACAGCTAGCAATCAGCCCCAGCATTTT
TRBD1	.	TRBV5-4	TRBJ1-2	CASSSGTGRDYGYTF	TGTGCCAGCAGCTCCGGGACAGGGCGGGACTATGGCTACACCTTC
.	.	TRBV5-1	TRBJ1-4	CASSLQGAATNEKLFF	TGCGCCAGCAGCTTACAGGGAGCAGCAACTAATGAAAAACTGTTTTTT
.	.	TRBV10-1	TRBJ2-3	CASSEASTASTDTQYF	TGCGCCAGCAGTGAGGCCTCGACAGCTAGCACAGATACGCAGTATTTT
.	.	TRBV28	TRBJ2-7	CASSLLYEQYF	TGTGCCAGCAGTTTATTATACGAGCAGTACTTC
TRBD2	.	TRBV5-1	TRBJ2-3	CASSQLAGVSPDTQYF	TGCGCCAGCAGTCAACTAGCGGGAGTTAGCCCAGATACGCAGTATTTT
TRBD2	.	TRBV7-3	TRBJ2-1	CASSPPGLARNEQFF	TGTGCCAGCAGTCCGCCGGGACTAGCAAGGAATGAGCAGTTCTTC
.	.	TRBV5-1	TRBJ2-7	CASSLRGPGYEQYF	TGCGCCAGCAGCTTGAGGGGTCCCGGCTACGAGCAGTACTTC
TRBD1	.	TRBV7-2	TRBJ1-1	CASSNAGGYMNTEAFF	TGTGCCAGCAGCAACGCAGGGGGATATATGAACACTGAAGCTTTCTTT
.	.	TRBV6-5	TRBJ1-3	CASSGPDPGNTIYF	TGTGCCAGCAGTGGCCCCGATCCTGGAAACACCATATATTTT
TRBD1	.	TRBV2	TRBJ2-5	CASSEAGGRGETQYF	TGTGCCAGCAGTGAGGCAGGGGGCAGGGGGGAGACCCAGTACTTC
TRBD2	.	TRBV5-8	TRBJ2-7	CASRGSGRASEQYF	TGTGCCAGCAGGGGTAGCGGGAGGGCCTCCGAGCAGTACTTC
.	.	TRBV10-1	TRBJ2-3	CASSDRLSTDTQYF	TGCGCCAGCAGTGATAGACTGAGCACAGATACGCAGTATTTT